Below, 4 T cell receptor beta chains from the same sample are listed, as sequenced in a study of shared clonotypes between healthy human individuals. Only CD45RO-negative cells positively selected for CCR7 counted as naive CD8 cells, so terminally differentiated effector memory CD45RA+ cells were excluded. TCRdb's copy holds only in-frame clones and misses some; the assay was immunoSEQ multiplex PCR. The sample has around 2,000,000 clones, over 85% seen once. The sequencing sample was made of naive CD8+ T cells sorted from blood. The source of these receptors is a man aged 18 to 29 in good health.

Regarding this clone: The sample contains more than one DNA sequence encoding this CDR3. V is TRBV9 and J is TRBJ1-5; no reliable D call. The V and J ends lost 0 bases and 0 bases respectively, with 7 bases between them. Germline loops: CDR1 SGDLS, CDR2 YYNGEE. The CDR3 length is 15 residues. DNA of the CDR3: TGTGCCAGCAGCGTAGGGTTGAATAGCAATCAGCCCCAGCATTTT. This translates into CASSVGLNSNQPQHF.

This sequence joins TRBV5-1 and TRBJ1-1; D is possibly TRBD1 (5 bases). Germline V lookup: CDR1 SGHRS, CDR2 YFSETQ. This CDR3 contains 16 residues. Trimming took 3 bases from V and 1 from J, leaving 16 bases between them. For the CDR3, the DNA is TGCGCCAGCAGCTATGACAGTCAAACAGGGAACACTGAAGCTTTCTTT. Amino acids: CASSYDSQTGNTEAFF.

The rearrangement links TRBV19 to TRBJ2-7; 10 bases match TRBD2. V lost 5 bases to trimming and J lost 5 bases; unmatched junction nucleotides: 15. Looked up from germline, CDR1 is LNHDA and CDR2 is SQIVND (reference sequence). The CDR3 totals 17 residues. CDR3 protein: CASSATPLAGVSHEQYF. The CDR3 DNA follows: TGTGCCAGTAGTGCCACCCCCCTAGCGGGAGTTTCCCACGAGCAGTACTTC. Full variable domain (missing parts from reference TRBV19 and TRBJ2-7): DGGITQSPKYLFRKEGQNVTLSCEQNLNHDAMYWYRQDPGQGLRLIYYSQIVNDFQKGDIAEGYSVSREKKESFPLTVTSAQKNPTAFYLCASSATPLAGVSHEQYFGPGTRLTVT.

J is TRBJ2-5 and V is TRBV6-5, with 8 positions matching TRBD2. Germline CDR1 MNHEY, CDR2 SVGAGI. J lost 5 bases, V lost 0 bases, and 8 bases had no gene match. The CDR3 spans 16 residues. CDR3 DNA: TGTGCCAGCAGTTACTCAACCGGGACTAGTCGCGAGACCCAGTACTTC. It encodes CASSYSTGTSRETQYF.